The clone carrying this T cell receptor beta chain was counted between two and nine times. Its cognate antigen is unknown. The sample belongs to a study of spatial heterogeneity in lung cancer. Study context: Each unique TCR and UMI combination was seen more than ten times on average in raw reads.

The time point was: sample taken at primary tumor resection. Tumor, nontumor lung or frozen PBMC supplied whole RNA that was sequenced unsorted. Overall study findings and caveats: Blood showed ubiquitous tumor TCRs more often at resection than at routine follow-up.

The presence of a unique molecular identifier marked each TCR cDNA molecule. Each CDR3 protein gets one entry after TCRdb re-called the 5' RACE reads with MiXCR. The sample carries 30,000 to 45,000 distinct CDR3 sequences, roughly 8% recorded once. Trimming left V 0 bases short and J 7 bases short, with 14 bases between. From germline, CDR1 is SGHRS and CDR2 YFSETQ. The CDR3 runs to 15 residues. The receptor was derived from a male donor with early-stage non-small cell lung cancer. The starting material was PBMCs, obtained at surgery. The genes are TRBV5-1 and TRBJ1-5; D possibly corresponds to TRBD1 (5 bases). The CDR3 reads CASSLVVGPDQPQHF. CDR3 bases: TGCGCCAGCAGCTTGGTAGTGGGGCCAGACCAGCCCCAGCATTTT.